One and the same sample provided the 3 T cell receptor beta chains below, sequenced in a study of T cell clones after liver transplantation. The repertoire was sequenced with immunoSEQ multiplex PCR; TCRdb's copy has only in-frame clones and lacks some. The table has roughly 40,000 clones, roughly 84% seen once. Sequenced here: CD4+ T cells from blood, sampled 24 months after liver transplant. These receptors all stem from a human patient who received a liver transplant. Among the T cells, some may be from the graft donor.

Notes on this clone: Additional DNA sequences in this sample encode the identical CDR3. For the CDR3, the DNA is TGTGCCAGCAGCTTAGTGGCGGGTGGGTACAATGAGCAGTTCTTC. Protein product: CASSLVAGGYNEQFF. The chain combines TRBV11-2 with TRBJ2-1, with D maybe TRBD2 (5 bases). Germline V CDR1 and CDR2: SGHAT, FQNNGV. This CDR3 comprises 15 residues. Trimming took off 1 base at V and 4 bases at J, with 11 bases between the two ends.

The CDR3 spells CASSLQGVETEAFF. CDR3 coding DNA: TGCGCCAGCAGCTTACAGGGGGTTGAGACTGAAGCTTTCTTT. This chain uses TRBV5-1 with TRBJ1-1; 8 bases are a match to TRBD1. The CDR3 extends over 14 amino acids. CDR1 is SGHRS and CDR2 is YFSETQ in the germline V gene. Trimming took 2 bases from V and 5 from J; bases not matched to a gene: 5.

CDR3 coding DNA: TGTGCCAGCAGCCCCTGGAACGCCGGGGAGCAGTTCTTC. Its protein product is CASSPWNAGEQFF. The V and J genes are TRBV9 and TRBJ2-1, with D unclear. Germline V gives CDR1 SGDLS, CDR2 YYNGEE. Trimming took 4 bases from V and 10 from J, leaving 15 bases between them. The CDR3 is 13 amino acids.